The next 14 T cell receptor beta chains were all read from a single sample in a study of long-term antiretroviral therapy in people with HIV. The immunoSEQ assay was v3.0, run at survey level. This table comes from immunoSEQ multiplex PCR, and its TCRdb copy is limited to in-frame clones, with some not included. The sample shows roughly 25,000 clones, approximately 83% of them seen only once. The sample consisted of unsorted PBMCs, taken 0.7 years before starting antiretroviral therapy. These receptors were collected from a man under 40 with HIV.

This chain joins TRBV28 and TRBJ1-1; 7 bases line up with TRBD1. This CDR3 contains 15 residues. CDR1 is MDHEN and CDR2 is SYDVKM in the germline V gene. V shed 7 bases and J 10 bases; nucleotides not matched to a gene: 18. The CDR3 loop is CASTPPGQRARSAFF. For the CDR3, the DNA is TGTGCCAGCACCCCTCCGGGACAGAGAGCCAGGTCAGCTTTCTTT.

This rearrangement joins TRBV7-2 to TRBJ2-7; the D is unclear. CDR1 and CDR2 (germline): SGHTA, FQGNSA. The CDR3 totals 11 residues. V was trimmed by 4 bases and J by 2 bases, leaving 3 bases between them. The CDR3 is CASSYTYEQYF. The CDR3 nucleotides are TGTGCCAGCAGCTACACCTACGAGCAGTACTTC.

CDR3 region: CAWSGVGLELYGYTF. In DNA form, the CDR3 reads TGTGCCTGGAGTGGGGTAGGATTAGAGTTATATGGCTACACCTTC. The chain couples TRBV30 to TRBJ1-2; no clear D gene. The ends were cut back, 1 base at V and 5 bases at J, with 17 bases in the middle. Germline V CDR1 and CDR2: GTSNPN, SVGIG (reference sequence). The length of the CDR3 is 15 residues. Supplemented by reference TRBV30 and TRBJ1-2, the full variable domain reads SQTIHQWPATLVQPVGSPLSLECTVEGTSNPNLYWYRQAAGRGLQLLFYSVGIGQISSEVPQNLSASRPQDRQFILSSKKLLLSDSGFYLCAWSGVGLELYGYTFGSGTRLTVV.

The chain employs TRBV6-1 and TRBJ1-5; D is possibly TRBD1 (5 bases). With 8 bases removed from V and 3 bases from J, the gap between germline ends came to 17 bases. This CDR3 contains 15 residues. Looked up from germline, CDR1 is MNHNS and CDR2 is SASEGT. The CDR3, as DNA: TGTGCCAGCCAGGGAAGCTCTCGGCTCAATCAGCCCCAGCATTTT. This codes for CASQGSSRLNQPQHF.

This chain's CDR3 is CASSPGGSSYNEQFF. As DNA, the CDR3 is TGCGCCAGCAGCCCGGGTGGGAGCTCCTACAATGAGCAGTTCTTC. The chain has TRBV5-1 and TRBJ2-1; maybe TRBD2 (5 bases). V lost 4 bases and J lost 0, with 11 bases in between. Germline values: CDR1 SGHRS, CDR2 YFSETQ. This CDR3 is built from 15 residues.

The V gene is TRBV10-3, the J gene TRBJ1-2; D not certain. Trimming pared 8 bases from V and 0 bases from J, leaving 13 bases between. The CDR3 contains 14 residues. Looked up from germline, CDR1 is ENHRY and CDR2 is SYGVKD. CDR3 residues: CAILEGEANYGYTF. In DNA, the CDR3 is TGTGCCATCTTAGAGGGAGAAGCTAACTATGGCTACACCTTC.

The rearrangement uses TRBV30 and TRBJ1-5; D gene ambiguous. V was pared by 0 bases and J by 2 bases, with 8 bases between. The V gene's germline CDR1 is GTSNPN and CDR2 SVGIG (reference sequence). This CDR3 is 14 amino acids long. CDR3 residues: CAWSVSGGNQPQHF. DNA of the CDR3: TGTGCCTGGAGTGTATCCGGGGGCAATCAGCCCCAGCATTTT.

This clone was found once. The rearrangement links TRBV19 to TRBJ2-7; 11 bases map to TRBD2. Unmatched junction bases numbered 6, after V lost 5 bases and J lost 3 bases. The CDR3 has 15 residues. CDR1 is LNHDA and CDR2 is SQIVND in the germline V gene (reference sequence). The CDR3 sequence is CASSARLAGNYEQYF. The CDR3 DNA reads TGTGCCAGTAGTGCCCGACTAGCGGGAAACTACGAGCAGTACTTC.

The rearrangement joins TRBV10-2 to TRBJ1-3; D call uncertain. Trimming shortened V by 5 bases and J by 2 bases, and 10 bases separated the two germline ends. This CDR3 has 14 residues. Germline V gene lookup returns CDR1 WSHSY and CDR2 SAAADI. CDR3 loop: CASSTLGTGNTIYF. CDR3 nucleotide sequence: TGCGCCAGCAGTACCCTGGGCACTGGAAACACCATATATTTT.

The rearrangement joins TRBV19 to TRBJ2-7, with 11 bases matching TRBD2. The germline gives CDR1 LNHDA, CDR2 SQIVND (reference sequence). The CDR3 contains 14 residues. Trimming removed 10 bases from V and 3 bases from J; junction bases left unmatched: 8. The CDR3 sequence is CATSLAGGFYEQYF. In DNA form, the CDR3 reads TGTGCCACCTCGTTAGCGGGAGGGTTCTACGAGCAGTACTTC. The variable domain in full, with the rest retrieved from reference TRBV19 and TRBJ2-7, is DGGITQSPKYLFRKEGQNVTLSCEQNLNHDAMYWYRQDPGQGLRLIYYSQIVNDFQKGDIAEGYSVSREKKESFPLTVTSAQKNPTAFYLCATSLAGGFYEQYFGPGTRLTVT.

The rearrangement joins TRBV13 to TRBJ2-7, with D possibly TRBD2 on 5 matching bases. Trimming took off 3 bases at V and 6 bases at J, with 9 bases between the two ends. Germline loops: CDR1 PRHDT, CDR2 FYEKMQ (reference sequence). This CDR3 is 12 amino acids long. This chain's CDR3 is CASSLDGVEQYF. For the CDR3, the DNA is TGTGCCAGCAGCTTGGACGGGGTCGAGCAGTACTTC.

V and J are TRBV25-1 and TRBJ2-5; D gene ambiguous. V was shortened by 5 bases and J by 5 bases, with 18 bases between the two germline ends. The germline V gene has CDR1 MGHDK and CDR2 SYGVNS. The CDR3 has 15 amino acids. For the CDR3, the DNA is TGTGCCAGCAGTCCCCTACTCGGCGGACGGGAGACCCAGTACTTC. Protein sequence: CASSPLLGGRETQYF.

The V call is TRBV7-2, the J call TRBJ2-5, with no clear D. CDR1 is SGHTA, CDR2 FQGNSA, per germline. The CDR3 loop spans 14 amino acids. V dropped 3 bases and J dropped 3 bases, with 11 bases sitting between them. The CDR3 loop reads CASSLGSPKETQYF. The CDR3 DNA reads as TGTGCCAGCAGCTTGGGCAGTCCCAAAGAGACCCAGTACTTC. Full variable domain (rest looked up from reference TRBV7-2 and TRBJ2-5): GAGVSQSPSNKVTEKGKDVELRCDPISGHTALYWYRQSLGQGLEFLIYFQGNSAPDKSGLPSDRFSAERTGGSVSTLTIQRTQQEDSAVYLCASSLGSPKETQYFGPGTRLLVL.

V usage is TRBV6-5 and J usage is TRBJ2-7; D is uncertain. The CDR3 sequence is 11 residues long. In germline, CDR1 is MNHEY, CDR2 SVGAGI. Trimming removed 2 bases at V and 4 bases at J, with 3 bases between. The CDR3 coding sequence is TGTGCCAGCAGTTACCAATACGAGCAGTACTTC. It encodes CASSYQYEQYF.